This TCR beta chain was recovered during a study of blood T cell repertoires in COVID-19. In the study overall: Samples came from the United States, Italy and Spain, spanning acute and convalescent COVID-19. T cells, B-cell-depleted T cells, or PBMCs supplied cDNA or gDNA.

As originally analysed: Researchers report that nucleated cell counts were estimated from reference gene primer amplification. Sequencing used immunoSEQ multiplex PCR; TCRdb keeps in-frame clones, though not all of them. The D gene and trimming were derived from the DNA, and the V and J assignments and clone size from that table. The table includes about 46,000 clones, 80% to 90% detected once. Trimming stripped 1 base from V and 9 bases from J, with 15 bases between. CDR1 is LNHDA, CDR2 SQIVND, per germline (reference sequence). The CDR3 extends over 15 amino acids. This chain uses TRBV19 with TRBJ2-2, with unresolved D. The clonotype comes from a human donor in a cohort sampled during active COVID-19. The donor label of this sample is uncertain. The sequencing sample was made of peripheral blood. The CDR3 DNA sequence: TGTGCCAGTAGTATAGGTAACAGTTTAAGAAGGGAGCTGTTTTTT. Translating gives CASSIGNSLRRELFF. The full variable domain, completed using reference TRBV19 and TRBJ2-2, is DGGITQSPKYLFRKEGQNVTLSCEQNLNHDAMYWYRQDPGQGLRLIYYSQIVNDFQKGDIAEGYSVSREKKESFPLTVTSAQKNPTAFYLCASSIGNSLRRELFFGEGSRLTVL.